One and the same sample provided the 22 T cell receptor beta chains below, sequenced in a study of immune characterization of retroperitoneal liposarcoma. TCRdb itself ran the PCR reads through MiXCR, one entry per CDR3 protein. Of roughly 10,000 distinct CDR3 sequences in the sample, around 30% were seen once. The sequencing input was tumor tissue. The receptor set was obtained from a male donor with retroperitoneal liposarcoma.

The rearrangement uses TRBV6-1 and TRBJ2-2; 7 positions agree with TRBD1. Germline CDR1 and CDR2: MNHNS and SASEGT. The CDR3 runs 14 residues. J was trimmed by 7 bases and V by 5 bases; bases with no gene match: 7. The CDR3 nucleotides are TGTGCCAGCAGTTATCAACACAGGGGCGGGGAGCTGTTTTTT. Protein sequence: CASSYQHRGGELFF.

This chain connects TRBV6-1 to TRBJ2-3; 11 bases align to TRBD2. Germline V gene data show CDR1 as MNHNS and CDR2 as SASEGT. V lost 5 bases and J lost 4; bases outside the gene matches: 5. The CDR3 covers 15 residues. CDR3 sequence reads: CASSSTSGAADTQYF. In nucleotides, the CDR3 is TGTGCCAGCAGTTCGACTAGCGGGGCAGCAGATACGCAGTATTTT.

This clonotype was picked up many times. The chain couples TRBV11-3 to TRBJ2-1, with D perhaps matching TRBD2 (5 bases). The DNA end is a closer match to TRBJ2-7, so the J assignment may be wrong. CDR3 length equals 16 residues. CDR1 SGHNT and CDR2 YENEEA come from the germline V gene. In DNA form, the CDR3 reads TGTGCCAGCAGCCGAGAGGGCACGGCAGAATACAATGAGCAGTACTTC. Translation: CASSREGTAEYNEQYF.

The chain joins TRBV14 to TRBJ2-1; possible D gene TRBD2, 5 bases. The DNA end favors TRBJ2-7, so the J call may be wrong. The CDR3 contains 12 residues. Looked up from germline, CDR1 is SGHDN and CDR2 is FVKESK. CDR3 region: CASSHEGHEQYF. For the CDR3, the DNA is TGTGCCAGCAGCCATGAGGGCCACGAGCAGTACTTC.

J is TRBJ2-5 and V is TRBV11-2; 14 bases are a match to TRBD2. The assigned J gene may be wrong: the sequence end matches TRBJ2-7 better. Germline CDR1 SGHAT, CDR2 FQNNGV. There are 17 residues in the CDR3. As DNA, the CDR3 is TGTGCCAGCAGCTTAGCTGCCGGGACTAGCGGGAGCGACGAGCAGTACTTC. Translating it yields CASSLAAGTSGSDEQYF.

This clonotype is medium-sized within its sample. The V call is TRBV7-2, the J call TRBJ1-4, with a weak D call TRBD1 (6 bases). The ends were cut back, 5 bases at V and 7 bases at J, with 17 bases in the middle. Germline V gives CDR1 SGHTA, CDR2 FQGNSA. This CDR3 comprises 15 residues. CDR3: CASSTMTGLGEKLFF. CDR3 DNA: TGTGCCAGCAGCACGATGACAGGTTTGGGTGAAAAACTGTTTTTT. The entire variable domain, with the rest obtained from reference TRBV7-2 and TRBJ1-4, is as follows: GAGVSQSPSNKVTEKGKDVELRCDPISGHTALYWYRQSLGQGLEFLIYFQGNSAPDKSGLPSDRFSAERTGGSVSTLTIQRTQQEDSAVYLCASSTMTGLGEKLFFGSGTQLSVL.

This clonotype showed up many times. V and J are TRBV7-3 and TRBJ2-7; TRBD2 aligns across 11 bases. The germline CDR1 and CDR2 sequences are SGHTA and FQGTGA. Trimming took 5 bases from V and 7 from J; bases not matched to a gene: 13. The length of the CDR3 is 16 residues. The CDR3 bases are TGTGCCAGCAGCCCAATTGGACTAGCGGGTGGCAATGAGCAGTACTTC. This gives the protein CASSPIGLAGGNEQYF.

This clonotype has more than one count but fewer than ten. The rearrangement joins TRBV11-1 to TRBJ2-1; no firm D call. The CDR3 loop spans 15 amino acids. Germline CDR1 SGHAT, CDR2 FQDESV (reference sequence). Trimming left V 5 bases short and J 4 bases short, with 15 bases between. CDR3 coding DNA: TGTGCCAGCAGCCGCTCCGGCCGGGTGTACAATGAGCAGTTCTTC. This translates into CASSRSGRVYNEQFF.

This chain uses TRBV6-1 with TRBJ2-1; TRBD1 aligns across 9 bases. After removal of 5 bases from V and 10 bases from J, the junction contained 12 bases not matched to a gene. This CDR3 region has 15 residues. Germline V CDR1 and CDR2: MNHNS, SASEGT. This CDR3 reads CASSLPDRGDYEQFF. The CDR3 DNA reads as TGTGCCAGCAGTTTACCGGACAGGGGAGACTACGAGCAGTTCTTC.

The chain links TRBV11-2 to TRBJ2-7; 11 nucleotides line up with TRBD2. The DNA matches TRBJ2-5 better at its end, which makes the J call doubtful. CDR1 and CDR2 (germline): SGHAT, FQNNGV. The CDR3 consists of 17 residues. CDR3 protein: CASSYPPRSGGGTTQYF. DNA for the CDR3: TGTGCCAGCAGCTACCCCCCCCGTAGCGGGGGGGGGACGACCCAGTACTTC.

This clonotype has only one observation. The rearrangement joins TRBV11-2 to TRBJ1-3, with 7 bases that match TRBD1. Trimming cost V 5 bases and J 0 bases; bases outside gene matches: 10. Germline loops: CDR1 SGHAT, CDR2 FQNNGV. This CDR3 is built from 17 residues. The CDR3 coding sequence is TGTGCCAGCAGCCAGAACCCGGGACAGCTCTCTGGAAACACCATATATTTT. Amino acids: CASSQNPGQLSGNTIYF.

This clonotype is classed as medium-sized (0.01 to 0.1%). V gene TRBV7-6 combines with J gene TRBJ2-1; D tentatively fits TRBD1 or TRBD2 (5 bases each). The DNA matches TRBJ2-7 better at its end, which makes the J call doubtful. Germline CDR1 and CDR2: SGHVS and FNYEAQ. The CDR3 has 14 residues. CDR3 in DNA: TGTGCCAGCACCCGGGGCAGGGACTCCTACGAGCAGTACTTC. Protein sequence: CASTRGRDSYEQYF.

This clonotype was observed a few times. V is TRBV6-1 and J is TRBJ2-3; 8 positions agree with TRBD1. Germline V gene lookup returns CDR1 MNHNS and CDR2 SASEGT. This CDR3 contains 15 residues. With V trimmed by 6 bases and J by 2 bases, 7 bases remained unmatched. This CDR3 is CASRVQGGTTDTQYF. The CDR3 DNA sequence: TGTGCCAGCAGGGTACAGGGGGGCACCACAGATACGCAGTATTTT.

This clonotype was recorded at least ten times. This rearrangement joins TRBV6-1 to TRBJ1-3; weak D call: TRBD1 (6 bases). Between the trimmed V and J ends, which lost 6 bases and 2 bases, there was a span of 14 bases. This CDR3 contains 15 residues. Germline V lookup: CDR1 MNHNS, CDR2 SASEGT. The CDR3 DNA reads TGTGCCAGCAGCTTACAGGGCCGGACTGGAAACACCATATATTTT. Translating gives CASSLQGRTGNTIYF.

This clonotype was seen ten or more times. This sequence joins TRBV27 and TRBJ2-3; D gene unclear. The ends were cut back, 0 bases at V and 6 bases at J, with 13 bases in the middle. The CDR3 has 15 amino acids. Germline V CDR1 and CDR2: MNHEY, SMNVEV (reference sequence). CDR3 sequence reads: CASSLSPTGMDTQYF. CDR3 DNA sequence: TGTGCCAGCAGTTTATCGCCGACCGGCATGGATACGCAGTATTTT.

In its sample, this clonotype ranks as medium-sized. J is TRBJ2-7 and V is TRBV6-6; D is ambiguous. Germline V gene lookup returns CDR1 MNHNY and CDR2 SVGAGI (reference sequence). The CDR3 contains 13 residues. The V and J ends lost 0 bases and 3 bases respectively, with 6 bases between them. The chain's CDR3 is CASSYSPSYEQYF. The DNA for the CDR3 is TGTGCCAGCAGTTACTCACCAAGCTACGAGCAGTACTTC.

This clonotype was counted a few times. CDR3 loop: CASSQLDGQETQFF. DNA for the CDR3: TGTGCCAGCAGCCAATTGGACGGGCAAGAGACCCAGTTCTTC. The chain couples TRBV11-2 to TRBJ2-1; D uncertain. Germline values: CDR1 SGHAT, CDR2 FQNNGV. V dropped 5 bases and J dropped 13 bases, with 21 bases sitting between them. The CDR3 extends over 14 amino acids.

The sample holds a few counts of this clonotype. The gene calls are TRBV11-2 and TRBJ1-5; 9 nucleotides agree with TRBD1. V gave up 6 bases and J gave up 5 bases; unmatched junction bases: 2. The CDR3 sequence is 13 residues long. From germline, CDR1 is SGHAT and CDR2 FQNNGV. The CDR3 DNA follows: TGTGCCAGCAGTTGGGACAGGGATCAGCCCCAGCATTTT. Protein sequence: CASSWDRDQPQHF.

This clonotype was recorded many times. The chain links TRBV7-8 to TRBJ1-1; no firm D call. Trimming took 5 bases from V and 0 from J, leaving 10 bases between them. The CDR3 has 14 residues. Looked up from germline, CDR1 is SGHVS and CDR2 is FQNEAQ. The CDR3: CASSPALLNTEAFF. The CDR3 coding sequence is TGTGCCAGCAGCCCCGCATTACTGAACACTGAAGCTTTCTTT.

Sample share makes this clonotype medium-sized. The chain couples TRBV7-6 to TRBJ2-1, with 11 bases matching TRBD1. Trimming removed 5 bases from V and 6 bases from J; junction bases left unmatched: 9. The length of the CDR3 is 16 residues. Germline assignment: CDR1 SGHVS and CDR2 FNYEAQ. CDR3 residues: CASSPRPGQGGNEQFF. In DNA, the CDR3 is TGTGCCAGCAGCCCAAGGCCGGGACAGGGGGGCAATGAGCAGTTCTTC.

This clonotype counts as medium-sized. CDR3 residues: CASSEAAGGSFYEQYF. CDR3 in DNA: TGTGCCAGCAGTGAAGCGGCGGGAGGGTCTTTCTACGAGCAGTACTTC. The chain recombines TRBV6-1 with TRBJ2-1; 9 positions agree with TRBD2. The J call may be faulty, since TRBJ2-7 better matches the DNA end. From germline, CDR1 is MNHNS and CDR2 SASEGT. CDR3 length equals 16 residues.

Ten or more counts support this clonotype. The rearrangement joins TRBV12-3 or TRBV12-4 to TRBJ1-2, with TRBD1 matching over 8 bases. This CDR3 is 13 amino acids long. The trim removed 7 bases at V and 6 bases at J, leaving 7 bases unmatched. The CDR3 nucleotides are TGTGCCAGCAATGGACAGGGTGGCCATGGCTACACCTTC. Protein sequence: CASNGQGGHGYTF.